One sample yielded the 32 T cell receptor beta chains listed below, sequenced in a study of shared clonotypes between healthy human individuals. The repertoire was sequenced with immunoSEQ multiplex PCR; TCRdb's copy has only in-frame clones and lacks some. Seen here are hundreds of thousands of clones, roughly 97% observed once, and the top ten hold about 0.06%. The sequencing input was naive CD4+ T cells sorted from blood. The subset was: CD45RA+ positively selected. These receptors were obtained from a woman aged 25 to 39 in good health.

The chain employs TRBV28 and TRBJ2-7; maybe TRBD1 (6 bases). The CDR3 covers 15 residues. The ends were cut back, 2 bases at V and 9 bases at J, with 20 bases in the middle. The germline V gene encodes CDR1 MDHEN and CDR2 SYDVKM. In DNA form, the CDR3 reads TGTGCCAGCAGTTTAACCCCCGACAGGACCTTCAGGCAGTACTTC. Translation gives CASSLTPDRTFRQYF.

This clone is a singleton in its sample. The chain couples TRBV4-2 to TRBJ2-1, with 11 bases matching TRBD2. The CDR3 extends over 18 amino acids. Germline V gene sequence: CDR1 LGHNA, CDR2 YNFKEQ. V shed 0 bases, J shed 2 bases, and the junction held 6 bases outside the gene matches. DNA of the CDR3: TGTGCCAGCAGCCAAGAACCGTTACTAGCGGGAGCCTACAATGAGCAGTTCTTC. This gives the protein CASSQEPLLAGAYNEQFF.

The gene calls are TRBV7-2 and TRBJ1-4, with 8 bases matching TRBD1. The trim removed 5 bases at V and 3 bases at J, leaving 5 bases unmatched. The CDR3 totals 15 residues. The germline V gene has CDR1 SGHTA and CDR2 FQGNSA. In DNA, the CDR3 is TGTGCCAGCAGCCCCAGACAGGGGTCTAATGAAAAACTGTTTTTT. Its protein is CASSPRQGSNEKLFF.

The rearrangement joins TRBV7-1 to TRBJ2-7, with TRBD2 as a possible D gene (5 bases). TRBV7-1 is filed as an ORF, its function uncertain. V lost 3 bases, J lost 3 bases, and 18 bases lay in between. This CDR3 region has 16 residues. The CDR3 loop reads CASSSSVGGLGYEQYF. The CDR3 nucleotides read TGTGCCAGCAGCTCCTCCGTTGGCGGGCTTGGCTACGAGCAGTACTTC.

The CDR3 sequence is CASSQQGPDQPQHF. DNA for the CDR3: TGCGCCAGCAGCCAGCAGGGGCCGGATCAGCCCCAGCATTTT. The chain employs TRBV4-1 and TRBJ1-5, with D perhaps matching TRBD1 (6 bases). CDR3 length: 14 amino acids. Germline lookup yields CDR1 MGHRA and CDR2 YSYEKL. V was pared by 3 bases and J by 5 bases, with 11 bases between.

V and J are TRBV6-1 and TRBJ1-6; 9 nucleotides agree with TRBD1. This CDR3 is 14 amino acids long. Germline V gene lookup returns CDR1 MNHNS and CDR2 SASEGT. The ends lost 7 bases at V and 6 bases at J; junction bases unmatched: 4. The CDR3 reads CASNRDRVNSPLHF. CDR3 sequence (DNA): TGTGCCAGCAACAGGGACAGGGTTAATTCACCCCTCCACTTT.

The chain links TRBV5-4 to TRBJ2-7; maybe TRBD2 (6 bases). Per germline, CDR1 SGHNT and CDR2 YYREEE (reference sequence). This CDR3 is 13 amino acids long. With 3 bases removed from V and 5 bases from J, the gap between germline ends came to 12 bases. CDR3 residues: CASSWGGVDEQYF. DNA of the CDR3: TGTGCCAGCAGCTGGGGCGGGGTTGACGAGCAGTACTTC. Filled out from reference TRBV5-4 and TRBJ2-7, the complete variable domain reads ETGVTQSPTHLIKTRGQQVTLRCSSQSGHNTVSWYQQALGQGPQFIFQYYREEENGRGNFPPRFSGLQFPNYSSELNVNALELDDSALYLCASSWGGVDEQYFGPGTRLTVT.

The gene calls are TRBV11-2 and TRBJ1-1; the D is unclear. CDR1 and CDR2 (germline): SGHAT, FQNNGV. This CDR3 spans 12 amino acids. V lost 0 bases to trimming and J lost 5 bases, with 4 bases between them. CDR3 amino acids: CASSLDRTEAFF. The CDR3 coding sequence is TGTGCCAGCAGCTTAGATAGGACTGAAGCTTTCTTT.

The CDR3 DNA reads as TGTGCCAGCAGCAAGGGACTAGCGGGAGTCACAGATACGCAGTATTTT. Encoded protein: CASSKGLAGVTDTQYF. The gene calls are TRBV11-2 and TRBJ2-3; 14 positions match TRBD2. The V and J ends lost 5 bases and 2 bases, in that order; junction bases with no gene match: 3. Germline V lookup: CDR1 SGHAT, CDR2 FQNNGV. The CDR3 is made up of 16 amino acids.

Written as DNA, the CDR3 is TGTGCCAGCAGTCCCCAAGGTGAGGGGAACCAGCCCCAGCATTTT. Its protein product is CASSPQGEGNQPQHF. The V gene is TRBV7-9, the J gene TRBJ1-5, with D possibly being TRBD1 (5 bases). V lost 6 bases, J lost 7 bases, and 19 bases lay in between. Germline V lookup: CDR1 SEHNR, CDR2 FQNEAQ (reference sequence). The CDR3 spans 15 residues. Drawing the rest from reference TRBV7-9 and TRBJ1-5, the complete variable domain is DTGVSQNPRHKITKRGQNVTFRCDPISEHNRLYWYRQTLGQGPEFLTYFQNEAQLEKSRLLSDRFSAERPKGSFSTLEIQRTEQGDSAMYLCASSPQGEGNQPQHFGDGTRLSIL.

The rearrangement joins TRBV30 to TRBJ2-7, with TRBD1 matching over 8 bases. Trimming at V came to 3 bases and at J to 3 bases, leaving 10 bases not matched to a gene. The CDR3 spans 15 residues. Germline CDR1 reads GTSNPN; CDR2 reads SVGIG (reference sequence). The CDR3 DNA reads TGTGCCTGGAGAGAAACCGGGACAGGTGTCTACGAGCAGTACTTC. Amino acid sequence: CAWRETGTGVYEQYF.

J is TRBJ1-5 and V is TRBV6-1; 9 nucleotides agree with TRBD1. The CDR3 spans 16 residues. After removal of 3 bases from V and 7 bases from J, the junction contained 10 bases not matched to a gene. Germline-derived CDR1 and CDR2 are MNHNS and SASEGT. The CDR3 DNA reads TGTGCCAGCAGTGATGGGACAGGGAAGGTCGGGCAGCCCCAGCATTTT. Amino acids: CASSDGTGKVGQPQHF.

This sequence joins TRBV6-1 and TRBJ1-5; D unclear. V dropped 4 bases and J dropped 0 bases, with 7 bases sitting between them. The CDR3 is 14 residues long. CDR1 MNHNS and CDR2 SASEGT come from the germline V gene. CDR3 amino acids: CASSVQHSNQPQHF. CDR3 in DNA: TGTGCCAGCAGTGTGCAGCATAGCAATCAGCCCCAGCATTTT.

The rearrangement joins TRBV5-3 to TRBJ1-1, with TRBD1 identical over 9 bases. TRBV5-3 falls under the ORF class, with uncertain function. CDR3 length: 14 residues. The junction had 3 bases not matched to a gene; V was cut back by 5 bases and J by 1 base. In nucleotides, the CDR3 is TGTGCCAGAAGTAGGGGACAGGGGAACACTGAAGCTTTCTTT. Encoded protein: CARSRGQGNTEAFF.

This clone occurred once. The J gene is TRBJ2-1, the V gene TRBV19, with a possible D match to TRBD2 (6 bases). CDR3 length: 17 residues. Germline CDR1 reads LNHDA; CDR2 reads SQIVND (reference sequence). V lost 4 bases, J lost 0 bases, and 16 bases lay in between. The CDR3: CASSRGRLGSSYNEQFF. In DNA form, the CDR3 reads TGTGCCAGTAGTAGAGGGAGACTAGGGAGCTCCTACAATGAGCAGTTCTTC.

This clone is a singleton in its sample. This sequence joins TRBV4-2 and TRBJ2-7; D is unclear. From germline, CDR1 is LGHNA and CDR2 YNFKEQ. The CDR3 contains 16 residues. Between the trimmed V and J ends, which lost 0 bases and 0 bases, there was a span of 12 bases. The CDR3 DNA reads TGTGCCAGCAGCCAAGATATAGGGCCGACCTCCTACGAGCAGTACTTC. As protein: CASSQDIGPTSYEQYF.

This chain uses TRBV6-1 with TRBJ1-5; unclear D gene. The CDR3 totals 15 residues. Germline CDR1 MNHNS, CDR2 SASEGT. V lost 5 bases, J lost 0 bases, and 11 bases lay in between. The CDR3 spells CASSSTYRSNQPQHF. The CDR3 DNA sequence: TGTGCCAGCAGTTCAACCTACCGTAGCAATCAGCCCCAGCATTTT.

The chain recombines TRBV6-5 with TRBJ2-7, with 7 nucleotides matching TRBD2. From germline, CDR1 is MNHEY and CDR2 SVGAGI. The trim removed 1 base at V and 2 bases at J, leaving 5 bases unmatched. There are 15 residues in the CDR3. The CDR3 loop reads CASSYFPSGPYEQYF. Written as DNA, the CDR3 is TGTGCCAGCAGTTACTTTCCTAGCGGACCCTACGAGCAGTACTTC.

The chain has TRBV9 and TRBJ1-6, with 9 bases that match TRBD1. With 4 bases clipped from V and 10 bases from J, the junction kept 6 bases outside the gene matches. Germline V lookup: CDR1 SGDLS, CDR2 YYNGEE. The CDR3 totals 14 residues. Here the CDR3 DNA reads TGTGCCAGCAGCTCCGGGACAGGGACGTCACCCCTCCACTTT. This translates into CASSSGTGTSPLHF.

The J gene is TRBJ1-2, the V gene TRBV6-5, with D possibly TRBD1 on 6 matching bases. Germline V gene lookup returns CDR1 MNHEY and CDR2 SVGAGI. This CDR3 region has 15 residues. Trimming stripped 6 bases from V and 1 base from J, with 15 bases between. Here the CDR3 DNA reads TGTGCCAGCAGAGCACCGGGACAAAATAACTATGGCTACACCTTC. This codes for CASRAPGQNNYGYTF.

The chain combines TRBV5-1 with TRBJ1-6; a possible D gene is TRBD1 (5 bases). Trimming shortened V by 0 bases and J by 3 bases, and 7 bases separated the two germline ends. Germline assignment: CDR1 SGHRS and CDR2 YFSETQ. The CDR3 covers 15 residues. The CDR3 DNA sequence: TGCGCCAGCAGCTTGGAAGGGGACTATAATTCACCCCTCCACTTT. This gives the protein CASSLEGDYNSPLHF.

The genes are TRBV9 and TRBJ2-3, with D possibly TRBD2 on 5 matching bases. Deletions cut 0 bases from V and 4 bases from J, with 9 bases between. CDR1 SGDLS and CDR2 YYNGEE come from the germline V gene. This CDR3 is 14 amino acids long. This chain's CDR3 is CASSVAGIPDTQYF. As DNA, the CDR3 is TGTGCCAGCAGCGTAGCGGGGATTCCAGATACGCAGTATTTT.

This rearrangement joins TRBV4-1 to TRBJ2-7; D unclear. Deletions cut 0 bases from V and 4 bases from J, with 16 bases between. This CDR3 is built from 16 residues. CDR1 is MGHRA, CDR2 YSYEKL, per germline. CDR3 in DNA: TGCGCCAGCAGCCAAGAAGGTCTAGGGCGACGGTACGAGCAGTACTTC. Protein product: CASSQEGLGRRYEQYF.

The chain joins TRBV5-1 to TRBJ2-7; D might be TRBD1 (5 bases). Trimming removed 3 bases at V and 4 bases at J, with 8 bases between. Germline assignment: CDR1 SGHRS and CDR2 YFSETQ. The CDR3 is 12 amino acids. The CDR3 DNA follows: TGCGCCAGCAGCTCACAGGCGTACGAGCAGTACTTC. Translating gives CASSSQAYEQYF.

This chain joins TRBV6-6 and TRBJ2-2; D is undetermined. There are 15 residues in the CDR3. Trimming pared 3 bases from V and 4 bases from J, leaving 12 bases between. Germline assignment: CDR1 MNHNY and CDR2 SVGAGI (reference sequence). CDR3: CASSYLELATGELFF. The CDR3 nucleotides read TGTGCCAGCAGTTATCTGGAGTTAGCCACCGGGGAGCTGTTTTTT.

The chain employs TRBV6-6 and TRBJ2-1; either TRBD1 or TRBD2 may supply D (7 bases each). Trimming removed 6 bases from V and 5 bases from J, with 14 bases in between. Germline V lookup: CDR1 MNHNY, CDR2 SVGAGI (reference sequence). The CDR3 is made up of 14 amino acids. CDR3 sequence reads: CASRRAGQNNEQFF. CDR3 coding DNA: TGTGCCAGCAGACGAGCGGGACAGAACAATGAGCAGTTCTTC.

J is TRBJ2-2 and V is TRBV6-5; D gene uncertain. The CDR3 is 15 amino acids. CDR1 and CDR2 (germline): MNHEY, SVGAGI. The V gene lost 6 bases and the J gene lost 0 bases, with 11 bases spanning the gap. The CDR3: CASRDGNSNTGELFF. In DNA, the CDR3 is TGTGCCAGCAGGGACGGCAATTCGAACACCGGGGAGCTGTTTTTT.

This sequence joins TRBV7-7 and TRBJ2-5; TRBD2 matches 14 bases. V lost 4 bases, J lost 9 bases, and 4 bases stayed unmatched. Germline V gene lookup returns CDR1 SSHAT and CDR2 FNYEAQ (reference sequence). The CDR3 loop spans 14 amino acids. CDR3 sequence reads: CASSSGLAGASQYF. CDR3 DNA: TGTGCCAGCAGCTCGGGACTAGCGGGAGCGTCCCAGTACTTC.

This chain joins TRBV7-8 and TRBJ1-5; TRBD1 matches at 7 bases. The germline V gene has CDR1 SGHVS and CDR2 FQNEAQ. This CDR3 has 15 amino acids. V gave up 5 bases and J gave up 2 bases; unmatched junction bases: 6. CDR3 region: CASSPAGGGNQPQHF. The CDR3 DNA sequence: TGTGCCAGCAGCCCCGCAGGGGGAGGCAATCAGCCCCAGCATTTT. Full variable domain (outside the CDR3, taken from reference TRBV7-8 and TRBJ1-5): GAGVSQSPRYKVAKRGQDVALRCDPISGHVSLFWYQQALGQGPEFLTYFQNEAQLDKSGLPSDRFFAERPEGSVSTLKIQRTQQEDSAVYLCASSPAGGGNQPQHFGDGTRLSIL.

In nucleotides, the CDR3 is TGTGCCAGCAGGCGGACAGGGCTGAACACTGAAGCTTTCTTT. It specifies CASRRTGLNTEAFF. This chain links TRBV27 with TRBJ1-1, with 8 bases identical to TRBD1. After removal of 6 bases from V and 0 bases from J, the junction contained 3 bases not matched to a gene. This CDR3 spans 14 amino acids. Looked up from germline, CDR1 is MNHEY and CDR2 is SMNVEV (reference sequence).

This clone appeared once. The rearrangement joins TRBV6-1 to TRBJ1-5, with TRBD1 matching over 8 bases. Germline V gene sequence: CDR1 MNHNS, CDR2 SASEGT. This CDR3 comprises 14 residues. The V gene end was trimmed by 3 bases and the J gene end by 6 bases; junction bases not matched to a gene: 4. The CDR3 region is CASSDGDRSQPQHF. The DNA for the CDR3 is TGTGCCAGCAGTGATGGGGACAGGAGTCAGCCCCAGCATTTT.

The rearrangement uses TRBV5-6 and TRBJ2-1; 10 bases map to TRBD2. The CDR3 has 16 amino acids. Germline V gene data show CDR1 as SGHDT and CDR2 as YYEEEE. The J segment lost 4 bases and the V segment lost 3 bases, leaving 7 bases of the junction unmatched. CDR3 nucleotides: TGTGCCAGCAGCTCTGCCATACTAGCGGGATACAATGAGCAGTTCTTC. This translates into CASSSAILAGYNEQFF.